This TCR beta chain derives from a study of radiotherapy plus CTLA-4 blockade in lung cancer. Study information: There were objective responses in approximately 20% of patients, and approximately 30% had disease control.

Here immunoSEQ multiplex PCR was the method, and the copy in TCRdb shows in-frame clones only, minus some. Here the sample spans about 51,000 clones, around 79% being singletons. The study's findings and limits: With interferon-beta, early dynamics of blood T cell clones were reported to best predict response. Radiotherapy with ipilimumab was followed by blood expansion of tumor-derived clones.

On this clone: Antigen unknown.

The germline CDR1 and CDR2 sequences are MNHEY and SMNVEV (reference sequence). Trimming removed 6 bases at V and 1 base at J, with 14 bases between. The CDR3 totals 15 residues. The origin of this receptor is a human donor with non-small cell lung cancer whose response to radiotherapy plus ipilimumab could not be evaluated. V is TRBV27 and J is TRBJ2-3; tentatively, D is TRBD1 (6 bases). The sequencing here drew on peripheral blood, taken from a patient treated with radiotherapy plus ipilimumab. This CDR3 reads CASSPLDSRTDTQYF. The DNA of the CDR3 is TGTGCCAGCAGCCCACTGGACAGCCGCACAGATACGCAGTATTTT.